This record concerns one TCR beta chain sequence. Between the trimmed V and J ends, which lost 3 bases and 8 bases, there was a span of 16 bases. The length of the CDR3 is 13 residues. Germline CDR1 and CDR2: GTSNPN and SVGIG (reference sequence). This specimen comes from a study of blood T cell repertoires in COVID-19. Generated by immunoSEQ multiplex PCR, the TCRdb table keeps only in-frame clones and is missing some. The sample holds 250,000 to 350,000 clones; 75% to 90% are singletons and the top ten take roughly 2%. This clonotype was obtained from a woman in her forties or fifties who had recovered from COVID-19. The chain employs TRBV30 and TRBJ1-2; perhaps TRBD1 as D (6 bases). The sequenced material came from peripheral blood. CDR3 nucleotide sequence: TGTGCCTGGAGCCCCGGGGGGGCGTGGGGCTACACCTTC. Translated: CAWSPGGAWGYTF. Combining the CDR3 with reference TRBV30 and TRBJ1-2 gives the whole variable domain SQTIHQWPATLVQPVGSPLSLECTVEGTSNPNLYWYRQAAGRGLQLLFYSVGIGQISSEVPQNLSASRPQDRQFILSSKKLLLSDSGFYLCAWSPGGAWGYTFGSGTRLTVV.